This T cell receptor (beta chain) appears in the sequencing data of a study of long-term antiretroviral therapy in people with HIV. Points from the study as a whole: Before ART, certain clones expanded, and these dominated the repertoire at all time points.

This CDR3 contains 17 residues. With 4 bases removed from V and 10 bases from J, the gap between germline ends came to 27 bases. Germline V CDR1 and CDR2: SGHKS, YYEKEE (reference sequence). In the case of this clone: What it recognizes is unknown.

From each donor, at least one pre-ART PBMC sample and at least two post-ART PBMC samples were obtained. People in the study who had HIV all got their treatment in the United States. The assay used was immunoSEQ (version v3.0), run at survey level. Clones were read by immunoSEQ multiplex PCR, and TCRdb kept only the in-frame ones, dropping some. The data contain about 38,000 clones, 80% to 85% of them seen just once; the ten biggest clones take up roughly 5%. This material consisted of unsorted PBMCs, taken 1.5 years after starting antiretroviral therapy. This sequence originates from a man between 18 and 35 years old with HIV. V usage is TRBV5-5 and J usage is TRBJ2-1; either TRBD1 or TRBD2 may supply D (5 bases each). The CDR3 bases are TGTGCCAGCAGCCCAAGGACGGGGACCCTTTTGGTTACCGAGCAGTTCTTC. As protein: CASSPRTGTLLVTEQFF.